This T cell receptor beta chain was retrieved from a study of identical twins. This clonotype was observed a handful of times. TCRdb reanalysed the 5' RACE reads using MiXCR and keeps one entry per CDR3 protein. The sample has some 730,000 distinct CDR3 sequences; around a sixth are singletons. The germline V gene has CDR1 MNHEY and CDR2 SVGAGI. With 3 bases clipped from V and 2 bases from J, the junction kept 4 bases outside the gene matches. The CDR3 runs 15 residues. The sample was also reused in another study, on T cells expressing NK-cell markers. That paper notes: Sequenced donors, eight in total, included seven who were HCMV-seropositive and one who was seronegative.

The source is a woman under 30 in good health. The V and J genes are TRBV6-5 and TRBJ2-3, with 8 positions matching TRBD2. Sequenced material: PBMCs. The CDR3 DNA is TGTGCCAGCAGTTATGGCGGGAGGCCCACAGATACGCAGTATTTT. This encodes CASSYGGRPTDTQYF.